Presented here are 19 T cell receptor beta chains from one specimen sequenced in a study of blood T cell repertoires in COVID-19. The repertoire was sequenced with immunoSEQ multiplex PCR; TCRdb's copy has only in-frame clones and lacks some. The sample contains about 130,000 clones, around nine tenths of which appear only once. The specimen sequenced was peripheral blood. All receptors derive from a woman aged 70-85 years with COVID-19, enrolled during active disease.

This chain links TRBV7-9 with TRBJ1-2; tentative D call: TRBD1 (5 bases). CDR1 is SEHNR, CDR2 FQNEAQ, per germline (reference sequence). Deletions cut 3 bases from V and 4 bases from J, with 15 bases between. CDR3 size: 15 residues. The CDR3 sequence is CASSFFQGSLYGYTF. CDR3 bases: TGTGCCAGCAGCTTCTTTCAGGGTTCGCTCTATGGCTACACCTTC.

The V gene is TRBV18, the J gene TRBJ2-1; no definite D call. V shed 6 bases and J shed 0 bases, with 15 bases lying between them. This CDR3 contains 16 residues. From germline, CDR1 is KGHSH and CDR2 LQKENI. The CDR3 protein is CASSPDSSSSYNEQFF. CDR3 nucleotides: TGTGCCAGCTCTCCTGACTCGTCTTCCTCCTACAATGAGCAGTTCTTC. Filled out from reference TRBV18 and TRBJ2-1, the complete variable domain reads NAGVMQNPRHLVRRRGQEARLRCSPMKGHSHVYWYRQLPEEGLKFMVYLQKENIIDESGMPKERFSAEFPKEGPSILRIQQVVRGDSAAYFCASSPDSSSSYNEQFFGPGTRLTVL.

CDR3 amino acids: CASRHWTGQETQYF. CDR3 DNA sequence: TGTGCCAGCAGGCACTGGACTGGCCAAGAGACCCAGTACTTC. This sequence joins TRBV7-9 and TRBJ2-5; the D gene is possibly TRBD2 (5 bases). V was pared by 6 bases and J by 1 base, with 12 bases between. Germline lookup yields CDR1 SEHNR and CDR2 FQNEAQ (reference sequence). The CDR3 is 14 amino acids.

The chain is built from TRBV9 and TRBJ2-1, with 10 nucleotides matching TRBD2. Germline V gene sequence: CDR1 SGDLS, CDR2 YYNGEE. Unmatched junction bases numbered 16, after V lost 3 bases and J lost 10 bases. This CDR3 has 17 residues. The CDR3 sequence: CASSARGSGGPMGEQFF. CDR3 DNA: TGTGCCAGCAGCGCCCGGGGTAGCGGGGGGCCCATGGGGGAGCAGTTCTTC. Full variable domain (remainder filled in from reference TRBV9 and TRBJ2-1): DSGVTQTPKHLITATGQRVTLRCSPRSGDLSVYWYQQSLDQGLQFLIQYYNGEERAKGNILERFSAQQFPDLHSELNLSSLELGDSALYFCASSARGSGGPMGEQFFGPGTRLTVL.

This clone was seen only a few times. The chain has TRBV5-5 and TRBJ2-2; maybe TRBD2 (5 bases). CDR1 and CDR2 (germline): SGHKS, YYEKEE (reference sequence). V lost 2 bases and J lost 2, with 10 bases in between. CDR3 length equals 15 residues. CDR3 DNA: TGTGCCAGCAGCTTAAGGACTCCAAACACCGGGGAGCTGTTTTTT. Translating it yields CASSLRTPNTGELFF.

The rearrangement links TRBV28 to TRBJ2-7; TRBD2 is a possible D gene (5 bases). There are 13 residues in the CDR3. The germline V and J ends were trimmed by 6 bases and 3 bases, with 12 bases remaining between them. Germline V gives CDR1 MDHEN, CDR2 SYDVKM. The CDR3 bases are TGTGCCAGCAGCCCCCCGGGGTACTACGAGCAGTACTTC. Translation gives CASSPPGYYEQYF.

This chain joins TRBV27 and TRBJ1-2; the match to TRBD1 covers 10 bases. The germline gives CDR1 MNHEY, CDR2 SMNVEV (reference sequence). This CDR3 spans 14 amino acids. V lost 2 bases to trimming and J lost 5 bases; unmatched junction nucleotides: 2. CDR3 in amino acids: CASSLADRGYGYTF. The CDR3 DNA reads TGTGCCAGCAGTTTAGCGGACAGGGGGTATGGCTACACCTTC.

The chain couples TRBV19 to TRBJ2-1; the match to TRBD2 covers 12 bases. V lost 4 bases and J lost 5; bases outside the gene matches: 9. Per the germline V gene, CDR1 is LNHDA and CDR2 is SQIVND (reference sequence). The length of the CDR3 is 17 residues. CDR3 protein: CASSTFLAGGLHNEQFF. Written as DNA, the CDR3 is TGTGCCAGTAGTACATTTCTAGCGGGGGGGCTCCACAATGAGCAGTTCTTC.

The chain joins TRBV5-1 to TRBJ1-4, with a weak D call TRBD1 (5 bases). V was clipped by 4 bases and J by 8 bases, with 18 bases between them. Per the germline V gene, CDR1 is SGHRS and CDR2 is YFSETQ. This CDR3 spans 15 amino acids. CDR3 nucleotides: TGCGCCAGCAGCCCAACCGGGGGGGAGTGGGAAAAACTGTTTTTT. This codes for CASSPTGGEWEKLFF.

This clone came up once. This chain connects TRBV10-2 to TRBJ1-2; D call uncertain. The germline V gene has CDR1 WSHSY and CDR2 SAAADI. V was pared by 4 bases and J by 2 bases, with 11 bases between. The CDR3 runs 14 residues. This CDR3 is CASSAGSPNYGYTF. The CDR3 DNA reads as TGCGCCAGCAGTGCCGGGTCCCCAAACTATGGCTACACCTTC.

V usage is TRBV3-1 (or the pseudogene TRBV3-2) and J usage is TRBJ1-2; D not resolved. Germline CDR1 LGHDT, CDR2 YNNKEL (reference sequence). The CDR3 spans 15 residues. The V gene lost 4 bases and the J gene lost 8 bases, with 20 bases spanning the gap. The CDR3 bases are TGTGCCAGCAGCCCCCCTACCGGCGGGGTAGCGGGCTACACCTTC. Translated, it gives CASSPPTGGVAGYTF.

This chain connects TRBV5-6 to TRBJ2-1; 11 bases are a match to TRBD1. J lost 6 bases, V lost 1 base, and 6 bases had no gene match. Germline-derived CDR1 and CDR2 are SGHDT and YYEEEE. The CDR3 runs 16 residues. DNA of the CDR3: TGTGCCAGCAGCTTGACCGGGACAGGGGGTGTCAATGAGCAGTTCTTC. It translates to CASSLTGTGGVNEQFF.

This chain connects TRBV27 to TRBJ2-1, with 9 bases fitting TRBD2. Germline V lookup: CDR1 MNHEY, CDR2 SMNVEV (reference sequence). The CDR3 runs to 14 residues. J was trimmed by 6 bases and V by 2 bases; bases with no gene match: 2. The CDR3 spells CASSLGGRGNEQFF. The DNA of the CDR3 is TGTGCCAGCAGTTTAGGCGGGAGGGGCAATGAGCAGTTCTTC.

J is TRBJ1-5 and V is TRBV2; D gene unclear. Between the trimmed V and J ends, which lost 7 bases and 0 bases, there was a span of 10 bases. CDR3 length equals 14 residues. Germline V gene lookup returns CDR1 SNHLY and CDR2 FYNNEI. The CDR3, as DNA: TGTGCCAGCAAGATAGGGAGTAGCAATCAGCCCCAGCATTTT. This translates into CASKIGSSNQPQHF.

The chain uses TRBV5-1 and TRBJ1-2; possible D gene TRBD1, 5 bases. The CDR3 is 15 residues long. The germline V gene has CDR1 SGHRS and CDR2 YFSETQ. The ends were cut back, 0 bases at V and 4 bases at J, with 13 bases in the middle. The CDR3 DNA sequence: TGCGCCAGCAGCTTGGATGACAGACCCTTCTATGGCTACACCTTC. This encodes CASSLDDRPFYGYTF.

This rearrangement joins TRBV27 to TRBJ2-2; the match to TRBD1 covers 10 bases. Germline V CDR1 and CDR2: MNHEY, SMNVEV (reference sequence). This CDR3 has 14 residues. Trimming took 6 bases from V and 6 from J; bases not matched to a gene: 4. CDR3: CASRRQGAAGELFF. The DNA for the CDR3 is TGTGCCAGCAGACGACAGGGGGCCGCCGGGGAGCTGTTTTTT.

DNA of the CDR3: TGTGCCAGCAGCTTAGACCGAGGGACCCAGTACTTC. Translation: CASSLDRGTQYF. The J gene is TRBJ2-5, the V gene TRBV5-4; D gene unclear. The CDR3 is made up of 12 amino acids. The V end was cut by 2 bases, the J end by 7 bases, with 9 bases between. Germline V CDR1 and CDR2: SGHNT, YYREEE (reference sequence). The full variable domain, rest sourced from reference TRBV5-4 and TRBJ2-5, is ETGVTQSPTHLIKTRGQQVTLRCSSQSGHNTVSWYQQALGQGPQFIFQYYREEENGRGNFPPRFSGLQFPNYSSELNVNALELDDSALYLCASSLDRGTQYFGPGTRLLVL.

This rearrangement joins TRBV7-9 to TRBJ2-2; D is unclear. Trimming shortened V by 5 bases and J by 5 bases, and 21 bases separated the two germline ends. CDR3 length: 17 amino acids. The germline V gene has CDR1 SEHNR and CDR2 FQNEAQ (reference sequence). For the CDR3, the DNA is TGTGCCAGCAGCCCGCGTCTCGGCCGCCCGAGGACCGGGGAGCTGTTTTTT. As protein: CASSPRLGRPRTGELFF. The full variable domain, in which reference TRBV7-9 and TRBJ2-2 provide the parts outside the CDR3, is DTGVSQNPRHKITKRGQNVTFRCDPISEHNRLYWYRQTLGQGPEFLTYFQNEAQLEKSRLLSDRFSAERPKGSFSTLEIQRTEQGDSAMYLCASSPRLGRPRTGELFFGEGSRLTVL.

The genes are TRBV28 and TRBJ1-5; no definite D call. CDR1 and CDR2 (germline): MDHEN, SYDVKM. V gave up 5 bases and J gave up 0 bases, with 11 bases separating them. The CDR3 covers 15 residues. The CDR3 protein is CASSPTGFSNQPQHF. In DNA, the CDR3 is TGTGCCAGCAGTCCCACGGGATTTAGCAATCAGCCCCAGCATTTT.